This TCR beta chain was captured in a study of blood T cell repertoires in COVID-19. The protocol was immunoSEQ multiplex PCR, while the TCRdb copy is restricted to in-frame clones and leaves out a portion. Of about 150,000 clones listed, approximately 80% were seen once; the top ten hold just over 9.5%. The CDR3 is 15 amino acids. The ends were cut back, 5 bases at V and 6 bases at J, with 19 bases in the middle. From germline, CDR1 is SGHVS and CDR2 FQNEAQ. V gene TRBV7-8 combines with J gene TRBJ1-2; a weak D match, TRBD1 (5 bases). The sequence derives from a woman between 50 and 59 years old with acute or convalescent COVID-19. The source material was peripheral blood. The CDR3 sequence is CASSPLTLRGNGYTF. The CDR3, as DNA: TGTGCCAGCAGCCCGCTAACACTCCGGGGGAATGGCTACACCTTC.